The rows below give T cell receptor beta chains drawn from one sample of a study of cytotoxic CD8 clonotypes in ibrutinib-treated CLL. Sequencing used immunoSEQ multiplex PCR; TCRdb keeps in-frame clones, though not all of them. The data contain 250,000 to 350,000 clones, roughly four fifths of them singletons. Sequencing was performed on PBMCs, taken at disease progression, from a patient treated with ibrutinib. All receptors derive from a human donor with chronic lymphocytic leukemia. CDR3s include the opening cysteine and the closing phenylalanine or tryptophan. Fields, in order: CDR3 DNA, CDR3 protein, J gene, D gene, clone size, V gene. The D gene is left open where the match is weak. Clone size is shown for a subset of rows, as once, few, many or a class of expanded clone.

CDR3nt: TGTGCCAGCGGACCACAGGGACGGTACACCGGGGAGCTGTTTTTT
CDR3aa: CASGPQGRYTGELFF
j_gene: TRBJ2-2
d_gene: .
abundance: .
v_gene: TRBV25-1

CDR3nt: TGTGCCAGCAGCTTAGCGCTGGAGGGGGCAGGGGAAAAACTGTTTTTT
CDR3aa: CASSLALEGAGEKLFF
j_gene: TRBJ1-4
d_gene: TRBD1
abundance: .
v_gene: TRBV7-8

CDR3nt: TGTGCCAGCAGCCGAACCGGGACAGGGGACCACGAGCAGTACTTC
CDR3aa: CASSRTGTGDHEQYF
j_gene: TRBJ2-7
d_gene: TRBD1
abundance: .
v_gene: TRBV5-6

CDR3nt: TGTGCCAGCTCACCAGGGGGCATCACTGAAGCTTTCTTT
CDR3aa: CASSPGGITEAFF
j_gene: TRBJ1-1
d_gene: .
abundance: .
v_gene: TRBV18

CDR3nt: TGTGCCAGCAGCCTCGGGGCCCTCACACGGGGTCGAACCGGGAATGAGCAGTTCTTC
CDR3aa: CASSLGALTRGRTGNEQFF
j_gene: TRBJ2-1
d_gene: .
abundance: .
v_gene: TRBV13

CDR3nt: TGTGCCAGCAGTTCTCGAGCGATGGACAGGCGGCTCCACTTT
CDR3aa: CASSSRAMDRRLHF
j_gene: TRBJ1-6
d_gene: TRBD1
abundance: .
v_gene: TRBV27

CDR3nt: TGTGCCAGCAGTTACTCGAGTTTGGGCGTCTATGGCTACACCTTC
CDR3aa: CASSYSSLGVYGYTF
j_gene: TRBJ1-2
d_gene: .
abundance: .
v_gene: TRBV6-5

CDR3nt: TGTGCCAGTAGTATAGATCATGCAGGGCCCACTGAAGCTTTCTTT
CDR3aa: CASSIDHAGPTEAFF
j_gene: TRBJ1-1
d_gene: .
abundance: .
v_gene: TRBV19

CDR3nt: TGCAGCGTTGAACGGGGCACAGATACGCAGTATTTT
CDR3aa: CSVERGTDTQYF
j_gene: TRBJ2-3
d_gene: .
abundance: .
v_gene: TRBV29-1

CDR3nt: TGCAGCGTTGGGGCTAGCGGGTACTACGAGCAGTACTTC
CDR3aa: CSVGASGYYEQYF
j_gene: TRBJ2-7
d_gene: TRBD2
abundance: .
v_gene: TRBV29-1

CDR3nt: TGTGCCAGCAGACATACCGGGACTAGCGGGGGCGAGACCCAGTACTTC
CDR3aa: CASRHTGTSGGETQYF
j_gene: TRBJ2-5
d_gene: TRBD2
abundance: .
v_gene: TRBV28

CDR3nt: TGTGCCAGCAGTTACAGGGTGGTGGGGCACACTGAAGCTTTCTTT
CDR3aa: CASSYRVVGHTEAFF
j_gene: TRBJ1-1
d_gene: .
abundance: .
v_gene: TRBV6-5

CDR3nt: TGTGCCAGCTCACTCTCCAGCGGAAACACCATATATTTT
CDR3aa: CASSLSSGNTIYF
j_gene: TRBJ1-3
d_gene: .
abundance: .
v_gene: TRBV18

CDR3nt: TGTGCCAGCAGCCAAGAACCCCACAGGACAGGGGGGTATTCACCCCTCCACTTT
CDR3aa: CASSQEPHRTGGYSPLHF
j_gene: TRBJ1-6
d_gene: TRBD1
abundance: .
v_gene: TRBV14

CDR3nt: TGTGCCAGCAGCTTAGCGTGGGGGAATGAGCAGTTCTTC
CDR3aa: CASSLAWGNEQFF
j_gene: TRBJ2-1
d_gene: .
abundance: .
v_gene: TRBV7-9

CDR3nt: TGTGCCAGCAGCGTGTGGACTATCGGAGAGACCCAGTACTTC
CDR3aa: CASSVWTIGETQYF
j_gene: TRBJ2-5
d_gene: .
abundance: .
v_gene: TRBV9

CDR3nt: TGTGCCATCAGTGGAGGGGGGACAGAGAACTACGAGCAGTACTTC
CDR3aa: CAISGGGTENYEQYF
j_gene: TRBJ2-7
d_gene: .
abundance: .
v_gene: TRBV10-3

CDR3nt: TGCAGCGTTGTCGACCGGGCTAGGTCAGACTATGGCTACACCTTC
CDR3aa: CSVVDRARSDYGYTF
j_gene: TRBJ1-2
d_gene: .
abundance: .
v_gene: TRBV29-1

CDR3nt: TGTGCCAGCAGCCAATGGGTGAGGGTTGAGACTAATGAAAAACTGTTTTTT
CDR3aa: CASSQWVRVETNEKLFF
j_gene: TRBJ1-4
d_gene: .
abundance: .
v_gene: TRBV5-6

CDR3nt: TGCAGCGCTGCGCCGGGACAGGGGGTCCACGAGCAGTACTTC
CDR3aa: CSAAPGQGVHEQYF
j_gene: TRBJ2-7
d_gene: TRBD1
abundance: .
v_gene: TRBV29-1

CDR3nt: TGTGCCAGCAGCTATAGGACAGGCTATGGCTACACCTTC
CDR3aa: CASSYRTGYGYTF
j_gene: TRBJ1-2
d_gene: TRBD1
abundance: .
v_gene: TRBV13

CDR3nt: TGTGCCAGCAGTTACCCCAGACAGGGGATCGGGGACGAGCAGTACTTC
CDR3aa: CASSYPRQGIGDEQYF
j_gene: TRBJ2-7
d_gene: TRBD1
abundance: .
v_gene: TRBV6-6

CDR3nt: TGTGCCAGCAGCCCTCCTTACACATGGTATGGCTACACCTTC
CDR3aa: CASSPPYTWYGYTF
j_gene: TRBJ1-2
d_gene: .
abundance: few
v_gene: TRBV28

CDR3nt: TGCAGCGTTGAGCTTGAGGGATCGGGCTACGAGCAGTACTTC
CDR3aa: CSVELEGSGYEQYF
j_gene: TRBJ2-7
d_gene: .
abundance: .
v_gene: TRBV29-1

CDR3nt: TGTGCCAGCAGCTATTGGACAGGGGCCCTCACTGGGGCCAACGTCCTGACTTTC
CDR3aa: CASSYWTGALTGANVLTF
j_gene: TRBJ2-6
d_gene: TRBD1
abundance: .
v_gene: TRBV13

CDR3nt: TGTGCCAGCAGCACCCGGACAGGGGACCGCCCTTCCTACGAGCAGTACTTC
CDR3aa: CASSTRTGDRPSYEQYF
j_gene: TRBJ2-7
d_gene: TRBD1
abundance: .
v_gene: TRBV13

CDR3nt: TGTGCCAGCAGCTCGTCTGATACAGGGGTCCGCAATCAGCCCCAGCATTTT
CDR3aa: CASSSSDTGVRNQPQHF
j_gene: TRBJ1-5
d_gene: TRBD1
abundance: .
v_gene: TRBV5-8

CDR3nt: TGTGCCAGCAGTGAAGTGGGACAGGGGAACTATGGCTACACCTTC
CDR3aa: CASSEVGQGNYGYTF
j_gene: TRBJ1-2
d_gene: TRBD1
abundance: .
v_gene: TRBV2

CDR3nt: TGTGCCAGCAGTTTATTTTCGGTCAGTACTTCTGGGGCCAACGTCCTGACTTTC
CDR3aa: CASSLFSVSTSGANVLTF
j_gene: TRBJ2-6
d_gene: .
abundance: .
v_gene: TRBV27

CDR3nt: TGTGCCAGCAGCGCGACAGATGAGGGCTACACCTTC
CDR3aa: CASSATDEGYTF
j_gene: TRBJ1-2
d_gene: .
abundance: .
v_gene: TRBV5-5

CDR3nt: TGTGCCAGCAGTTTCGGACTAGAGAATTACGAGCAGTACTTC
CDR3aa: CASSFGLENYEQYF
j_gene: TRBJ2-7
d_gene: TRBD2
abundance: .
v_gene: TRBV27

CDR3nt: TGCGCCAGCAGCCAAGTCAGGTCGGCGGCCAGGAATGAGCAGTTCTTC
CDR3aa: CASSQVRSAARNEQFF
j_gene: TRBJ2-1
d_gene: .
abundance: .
v_gene: TRBV4-1

CDR3nt: TGTGCCAGCTCACCGCCAGGGGGGACAGGGGGTTACGAGCAGTACTTC
CDR3aa: CASSPPGGTGGYEQYF
j_gene: TRBJ2-7
d_gene: TRBD1
abundance: .
v_gene: TRBV18

CDR3nt: TGTGCCAGCAGTTTAGACCCTTTTAGGCCCCAGCATTTT
CDR3aa: CASSLDPFRPQHF
j_gene: TRBJ1-5
d_gene: .
abundance: .
v_gene: TRBV27

CDR3nt: TGTGCCAGGAGCTTTCCCACGGTCCTCCAAGAGACCCAGTACTTC
CDR3aa: CARSFPTVLQETQYF
j_gene: TRBJ2-5
d_gene: .
abundance: .
v_gene: TRBV2

CDR3nt: TGTGCCAGCAGCCCGCACTTTATCGGGCTCGGCAATCAGCCCCAGCATTTT
CDR3aa: CASSPHFIGLGNQPQHF
j_gene: TRBJ1-5
d_gene: .
abundance: .
v_gene: TRBV7-2

CDR3nt: TGTGCCAGCAGTTCGGATCCAAATCAGCCCCAGCATTTT
CDR3aa: CASSSDPNQPQHF
j_gene: TRBJ1-5
d_gene: .
abundance: .
v_gene: TRBV27

CDR3nt: TGTGCCAGCAGCTTCCCTAGCGGGAGTGTTATCTACAATGAGCAGTTCTTC
CDR3aa: CASSFPSGSVIYNEQFF
j_gene: TRBJ2-1
d_gene: TRBD2
abundance: .
v_gene: TRBV7-9

CDR3nt: TGCGCCAGCAGCTTGGAGCGGGGACAGGCATACGAGCAGTACTTC
CDR3aa: CASSLERGQAYEQYF
j_gene: TRBJ2-7
d_gene: .
abundance: .
v_gene: TRBV5-1

CDR3nt: TGTGCCAGCAGTGAACCCACAGGCTTCAAAAACATTCAGTACTTC
CDR3aa: CASSEPTGFKNIQYF
j_gene: TRBJ2-4
d_gene: .
abundance: .
v_gene: TRBV6-1

CDR3nt: TGTGCCAGCGGGATGGTTAACGGGGTGGAGCAGTTCTTC
CDR3aa: CASGMVNGVEQFF
j_gene: TRBJ2-1
d_gene: .
abundance: .
v_gene: TRBV6-6